This TCR beta chain was captured in a study of T cells in Graves' hyperthyroidism and ophthalmopathy. Points from the study as a whole: For ophthalmopathy, model prediction preceded onset by a median 6.5 months. Among thyroid clonotypes expanded above 0.001, most also appeared in blood.

The CDR3 runs to 13 residues. Per the germline V gene, CDR1 is LNHNV and CDR2 is YYDKDF (reference sequence). V was clipped by 3 bases and J by 8 bases, with 13 bases between them. This clonotype has only one observation. Its antigen is not known. Researchers amplified the TCR beta CDR3 regions from RNA transcripts. First-round RT-PCR with HTBI primers amplified the TCR CDR3 region. MiXCR, applied by TCRdb to the multiplex PCR reads, yields one record per CDR3 protein. The table shows over 700,000 distinct CDR3 sequences, with about two fifths occurring only once. Sequencing was performed on blood. The sequence derives from a man younger than 35 with Graves' hyperthyroidism. The V and J genes are TRBV15 and TRBJ1-2, with D uncertain. The CDR3 protein is CATSSTANWGYTF. The CDR3 DNA reads TGTGCCACCAGCAGCACAGCTAACTGGGGCTACACCTTC. Variable domain in full (rest from reference TRBV15 and TRBJ1-2): DAMVIQNPRYQVTQFGKPVTLSCSQTLNHNVMYWYQQKSSQAPKLLFHYYDKDFNNEADTPDNFQSRRPNTSFCFLDIRSPGLGDTAMYLCATSSTANWGYTFGSGTRLTVV.